Each of the 15 T cell receptor beta chains below was sequenced from the same sample in a study of PD-L1 blockade in urothelial cancer. Sample time point: pretreatment peripheral blood. TCRdb's table, derived via immunoSEQ multiplex PCR, lists solely in-frame clones and lacks some. The data contain 70,000 or so clones, about nine tenths of them singletons. This specimen was PBMCs, taken around atezolizumab (anti-PD-L1) treatment. These receptors all come from an older man with urothelial cancer.

The rearrangement joins TRBV5-4 to TRBJ2-1, with TRBD2 identical over 7 bases. V shed 6 bases and J 4 bases; nucleotides not matched to a gene: 13. The CDR3 is made up of 16 amino acids. From germline, CDR1 is SGHNT and CDR2 YYREEE (reference sequence). In DNA form, the CDR3 reads TGTGCCAGCAACCCCCCCTCTAGCGGAGGGTACAATGAGCAGTTCTTC. This encodes CASNPPSSGGYNEQFF.

J is TRBJ1-3 and V is TRBV5-4; D is unclear. The CDR3 runs to 18 residues. Germline V gene lookup returns CDR1 SGHNT and CDR2 YYREEE (reference sequence). Deletions cut 0 bases from V and 1 base from J, with 17 bases between. This CDR3 is CASSLVGDRRLSGNTIYF. CDR3 coding DNA: TGTGCCAGCAGCTTGGTTGGCGATCGGAGATTATCTGGAAACACCATATATTTT.

The gene calls are TRBV11-1 and TRBJ1-4, with 7 bases matching TRBD1. The V segment lost 5 bases and the J segment 5 bases; nucleotides outside the gene matches: 8. The germline gives CDR1 SGHAT, CDR2 FQDESV (reference sequence). The CDR3 is made up of 15 amino acids. The CDR3 coding sequence is TGTGCCAGCAGCCAGAACAGGGGAATCAATGAAAAACTGTTTTTT. Translation gives CASSQNRGINEKLFF.

For the CDR3, the DNA is TGCGCCAGCAGCTTGGATAGCCCTAGCTCTGGAAACACCATATATTTT. Translation gives CASSLDSPSSGNTIYF. This rearrangement joins TRBV5-1 to TRBJ1-3; D is unclear. V lost 0 bases and J lost 0, with 10 bases in between. The CDR3 contains 16 residues. Germline CDR1 SGHRS, CDR2 YFSETQ.

This clone was detected a few times. V usage is TRBV7-3 and J usage is TRBJ2-5; D is unresolved. Germline assignment: CDR1 SGHTA and CDR2 FQGTGA. Trimming removed 5 bases at V and 9 bases at J, with 13 bases between. The CDR3 has 12 residues. The CDR3 loop is CASSPAGPAQYF. The CDR3 DNA reads as TGTGCCAGCAGCCCAGCTGGGCCCGCCCAGTACTTC.

The chain couples TRBV5-1 to TRBJ1-2, with 7 bases lining up with TRBD1. The CDR3 length is 14 residues. Trimming removed 0 bases from V and 8 bases from J; junction bases left unmatched: 7. Germline V gives CDR1 SGHRS, CDR2 YFSETQ. The CDR3 sequence is CASSLDVTGIGYTF. The DNA of the CDR3 is TGCGCCAGCAGCTTGGATGTGACAGGGATCGGCTACACCTTC.

CDR3 amino acids: CASSLGRAWRETEAFF. The CDR3 DNA sequence: TGTGCCAGCAGCTTAGGTCGGGCGTGGAGGGAAACTGAAGCTTTCTTT. V is TRBV7-9 and J is TRBJ1-1; D is undetermined. The CDR3 covers 16 residues. Germline V gives CDR1 SEHNR, CDR2 FQNEAQ (reference sequence). V was pared by 1 base and J by 5 bases, with 17 bases between.

This rearrangement joins TRBV6-5 to TRBJ2-1, with 10 bases that match TRBD2. The germline V gene has CDR1 MNHEY and CDR2 SVGAGI. V lost 5 bases to trimming and J lost 3 bases; unmatched junction nucleotides: 4. The CDR3 is 15 residues long. The DNA of the CDR3 is TGTGCCAGCAGTCCACGGACTAGCGGCTACAATGAGCAGTTCTTC. Its protein is CASSPRTSGYNEQFF.

The chain joins TRBV2 to TRBJ2-5; perhaps TRBD1 as D (6 bases). The CDR3 has 12 residues. V was trimmed by 7 bases and J by 4 bases, leaving 10 bases between them. Germline V gene lookup returns CDR1 SNHLY and CDR2 FYNNEI. The CDR3 sequence is CASMGAVETQYF. The CDR3 region has the DNA TGTGCCAGCATGGGGGCCGTAGAGACCCAGTACTTC.

The chain is built from TRBV4-1 and TRBJ1-1; perhaps TRBD1 as D (6 bases). The germline V gene has CDR1 MGHRA and CDR2 YSYEKL. CDR3 size: 14 residues. Trimming cost V 4 bases and J 0 bases, with 9 bases left between them. The CDR3 coding sequence is TGCGCCAGCAGCCCCAGACAGGTGAACACTGAAGCTTTCTTT. Protein: CASSPRQVNTEAFF.

This rearrangement joins TRBV5-1 to TRBJ1-2, with D hard to call. CDR1 is SGHRS, CDR2 YFSETQ, per germline. V was trimmed by 0 bases and J by 8 bases, leaving 11 bases between them. This CDR3 region has 13 residues. The CDR3 region is CASSLEPGWGYTF. For the CDR3, the DNA is TGCGCCAGCAGCTTGGAACCGGGGTGGGGCTACACCTTC.

V is TRBV10-3 and J is TRBJ2-3; 9 bases are a match to TRBD1. The CDR3 is 15 residues long. Germline V gene sequence: CDR1 ENHRY, CDR2 SYGVKD. V trimming: 7 bases; J trimming: 4 bases; junction bases outside the gene matches: 9. The CDR3 bases are TGTGCCATCACAACCGGGACAGGGAGGGCAGATACGCAGTATTTT. Its translation: CAITTGTGRADTQYF.

The CDR3 DNA reads TGCGCCAGCAGTGAGACAGGGCGATCCTACGAGCAGTACTTC. This encodes CASSETGRSYEQYF. J is TRBJ2-7 and V is TRBV10-2; D perhaps matches TRBD1 (6 bases). Per germline, CDR1 WSHSY and CDR2 SAAADI. This CDR3 contains 14 residues. Trimming removed 2 bases from V and 1 base from J, with 9 bases in between.

Comments on this clone: A read error may account for a junction end that differs from germline. This chain joins TRBV5-1 and TRBJ2-1; 12 bases fit TRBD2. The CDR3 contains 16 residues. Germline CDR1 and CDR2: SGHRS and YFSETQ. The CDR3 nucleotides are TGCGCCAGCAGCTTGACTAGCGGGAGGTCCTTCAATGAGCAGTTCTTC. This sequence encodes CASSLTSGRSFNEQFF. Combining the CDR3 with reference TRBV5-1 and TRBJ2-1 gives the whole variable domain KAGVTQTPRYLIKTRGQQVTLSCSPISGHRSVSWYQQTPGQGLQFLFEYFSETQRNKGNFPGRFSGRQFSNSRSEMNVSTLELGDSALYLCASSLTSGRSFNEQFFGPGTRLTVL.

The chain couples TRBV2 to TRBJ2-7, with TRBD2 matching over 14 bases. Germline V gene data show CDR1 as SNHLY and CDR2 as FYNNEI. The CDR3 is 18 amino acids. Trimming cost V 7 bases and J 7 bases; bases outside gene matches: 18. CDR3: CASNGGTSGSLGSLEQYF. The CDR3 DNA reads TGTGCCAGCAATGGAGGGACTAGCGGGAGCCTCGGTTCCTTGGAGCAGTACTTC.